This entry is about one T cell receptor beta chain. This clone was seen more than once but under ten times. Its antigen is unknown. No qualities accompany the bases; no much larger clone lies one base away. This record comes from a study of beta chain features in type 1 diabetes (dated by TCRdb to 2017 to 2018). Broadly, across the study: Mean age, gender distribution, total cell number and subset yield did not differ between patients and healthy donors. A total of 90 million to 120 million sorted cells were examined across all samples, and a strong correlation was observed between cell number per subset and RNA yield. The study compared TCRB repertoires of sorted circulating CD4+ T cell subsets between recently diagnosed type 1 diabetes patients and matched healthy donors. Regulatory and stem cell-like memory subsets were isolated from only 8 patients and about eight healthy donors, whereas naive and central memory subsets came from all 30 or so donors.

V was cut back by 6 bases and J by 0 bases, leaving a gap of 8 bases between them. Counted from cysteine to phenylalanine, this CDR3 has 12 amino acids. Only the CDR3 part of the read is kept: 36 bases, read in frame from the first base. The germline V gene supplies CDR1 SQVTM and CDR2 ANQGSEA. A single peripheral blood draw of about 116 mL on average was collected from each donor into heparinised tubes. A BD FACSAria II and a panel including CD45RO, CCR7, CD25, CD127, CD95 and CD27 were used to sort naive, central memory, regulatory and stem cell-like memory CD4+ T cells. Purity was above 98% for every sorted population. PBMCs were isolated immediately by Lymphoprep density gradient centrifugation and stained directly without culture. So that batch effects would be minimized, each experiment stained and sorted samples in pairs, pairing one healthy donor with one patient. The entire isolated RNA was reverse transcribed using the High Capacity cDNA Reverse Transcription Kit, and thus expressed TCRB transcripts were sequenced. Naive, central memory and regulatory T cell samples underwent deep immunoSEQ sequencing, averaging approximately 3.5 million total reads per sample. After sorted cells were lysed in RLT buffer, RNA was extracted with DNase-treated RNeasy Micro or Mini kits, with the choice depending on cell number. Each cell subset was processed separately to prevent cross-contamination, with patient and healthy donor samples processed together. Using the immunoSEQ multiplex PCR, TCRB sequences were amplified from cDNA into 87-bp fragments spanning the CDR3 region. Sequencing of the amplicons was done on the Illumina HiSeq platform. In the authors' own workflow: PCR bias was computationally corrected using synthetic template baselines, reads within Hamming distance 2 were collapsed, and singletons that could not be merged were discarded. Reads were aligned to IMGT to assign V, D and J genes, CDR3 length, and insertions or deletions at six rearrangement sites. Clonotype counts were normalized to sorted cell number within each subset before computing true diversity and Gini coefficients with the tcR R package. Repertoire sharing was quantified using the overlap coefficient calculated on TCRB nucleotide sequences. Out-of-frame TCRB sequences from naive cells were analyzed as a proxy for the pre-selection repertoire. Here the immuneACCESS table is served through TCRdb, limited to in-frame sequences with V and J called. Missing clones are a known gap in these copies; in checked studies unresolved V genes cover under half, and the rest lacks a known reason. V, J and clone size are those of that table, while D and trimming were read from the DNA. The sample table records 600,000 or so clones; 9.5% to 15% of these occur just once. 0.095% to 0.15% of the sample rests with the top ten.

General study outcomes and caveats: Shorter templates might be favored by PCR, yet because patient and control samples were amplified and corrected together, any such skew would affect both groups equally. Because small numbers of individuals were included in the HLA sub-analyses, any influence of HLA type on TCRB rearrangement was left unresolved. Naive, central memory and regulatory TCRB repertoires appeared to be more similar among patients than among healthy donors. Because cDNA rather than genomic DNA was sequenced, highly expressing activated cells could have been over-represented, although no difference in activation and CD3 levels was found between groups. At VDJ recombination sites, type 1 diabetes patients had fewer insertions and more deleted nucleotides, which implies abnormalities in thymic rearrangement. A moderate but significant shortening of TCRB CDR3 length was observed in type 1 diabetes patients in all four CD4+ subsets.

Recombination connected TRBV29-1 to TRBJ1-1, with the D gene too uncertain to name. Sequencing used naive CD4+ T cells from blood. The meaning of the sample's cell subset or site label: true naive CD4+ T cells. This TCR was recovered from a man aged 30 to 39 with type 1 diabetes. This receptor has the CDR3 CSVWDLNTEAFF. Read as DNA, the sequence is TGCAGCGTGTGGGATTTGAACACTGAAGCTTTCTTT. The CDR3 plus the reference TRBV29-1 and TRBJ1-1 genes for the other parts give the full variable domain: SAVISQKPSRDICQRGTSLTIQCQVDSQVTMMFWYRQQPGQSLTLIATANQGSEATYESGFVIDKFPISRPNLTFSTLTVSNMSPEDSSIYLCSVWDLNTEAFFGQGTRLTVV.